A selection of T cell receptor beta chains follows, all from one sample in a study of identical twins. MiXCR, run by TCRdb on the 5' RACE reads, gives a single entry per CDR3 protein. The sample comprises around 480,000 distinct CDR3 sequences, 13% to 15% of which are singletons, and 0.98% rests with the top ten. The data also belong to a second study, concerning yellow fever vaccine responses in identical twins.

Sequenced input: CD4+ T cells sorted from blood. The origin of the receptors is a woman aged 18-29 years in good health. Each CDR3 is given with its conserved first and last residue. D genes are given only for firm matches. Clone size is stated in some rows and not others, as once, few, many or a class when expanded.

j_call v_call cdr3_length d_call clone_size cdr3_aa cdr3_nt
TRBJ1-1 TRBV12-3/TRBV12-4 13 . . CASSFEAASGAFF TGTGCCAGCAGTTTTGAGGCCGCTAGCGGAGCTTTCTTT
TRBJ2-3 TRBV5-1 15 . many CASTLLGGSTDTQYF TGCGCCAGCACGTTACTGGGGGGAAGCACAGATACGCAGTATTTT
TRBJ2-7 TRBV6-1 15 TRBD1 . CASRNRQGGAYEQYF TGTGCCAGCAGAAACAGACAGGGGGGTGCCTACGAGCAGTACTTC
TRBJ2-3 TRBV7-9 13 . few CASSLLVSDTQYF TGTGCCAGCAGCTTACTAGTGTCAGATACGCAGTATTTT
TRBJ2-1 TRBV29-1 11 . . CSAGDYNEQFF TGCAGCGCTGGGGATTACAATGAGCAGTTCTTC
TRBJ2-7 TRBV20-1 10 . few CSAWTPGLHF TGCAGTGCTTGGACCCCCGGGTTACACTTC
TRBJ2-7 TRBV6-5 14 . few CASSYSTGPAEQYF TGTGCCAGCAGTTACTCGACCGGGCCTGCCGAGCAGTACTTC
TRBJ2-7 TRBV29-1 11 TRBD1 . CSGQGADEQYF TGCAGCGGGCAGGGGGCGGACGAGCAGTACTTC
TRBJ1-6 TRBV12-3/TRBV12-4 13 TRBD1 . CASSRQGSSPLHF TGTGCCAGCAGCCGACAGGGAAGTTCACCCCTCCACTTT
TRBJ1-1 TRBV6-5 13 . . CASSYRRGTEAFF TGTGCCAGCAGTTACCGGAGGGGCACTGAAGCTTTCTTT
TRBJ2-5 TRBV24-1 15 . . CATSEPWTEGETQYF TGTGCCACCAGTGAGCCCTGGACGGAGGGGGAGACCCAGTACTTC
TRBJ2-7 TRBV29-1 11 . few CSVARVDEQYF TGCAGCGTTGCCAGGGTCGACGAGCAGTACTTC
TRBJ2-5 TRBV5-8 14 . few CASRKSGSGETQYF TGTGCCAGCAGGAAGAGCGGATCCGGAGAGACCCAGTACTTC
TRBJ2-5 TRBV12-3/TRBV12-4 15 TRBD2 few CASSPSPGGGETQYF TGTGCCAGCAGTCCCTCCCCGGGAGGGGGGGAGACCCAGTACTTC
TRBJ1-6 TRBV15 12 . few CATSTGRSPLHF TGTGCCACCAGCACAGGACGTTCACCCCTCCACTTT
TRBJ2-6 TRBV7-9 12 . few CALGSGANVLTF TGTGCCCTGGGCTCTGGGGCCAACGTCCTGACTTTC
TRBJ2-1 TRBV6-2/TRBV6-3 16 . few CASSSRDPRSYNEQFF TGTGCCAGCAGCTCTAGGGACCCCCGCTCCTACAATGAGCAGTTCTTC
TRBJ2-3 TRBV4-1 15 . few CASSQLGLRTDTQYF TGCGCCAGCAGCCAATTAGGGCTTCGAACAGATACGCAGTATTTT
TRBJ2-5 TRBV5-1 16 . few CASSLEGFSAQETQYF TGCGCCAGCAGCTTGGAGGGGTTTAGTGCTCAAGAGACCCAGTACTTC
TRBJ2-7 TRBV15 16 TRBD2 . CATSAQRLAGTYEQYF TGTGCCACCAGCGCCCAAAGACTAGCGGGGACCTACGAGCAGTACTTC
TRBJ2-4 TRBV12-3/TRBV12-4 13 . . CASSFASAGIQYF TGTGCCAGCAGTTTCGCTAGTGCGGGCATTCAGTACTTC
TRBJ2-7 TRBV11-2 14 . few CASSLEGVSYEQYF TGTGCCAGCAGCTTAGAGGGGGTCTCCTACGAGCAGTACTTC
TRBJ2-2 TRBV6-1 16 TRBD1 . CASDDRGRRVSPRLFF TGTGCCAGCGACGACAGGGGAAGGAGGGTATCTCCTCGGCTGTTTTTT
TRBJ2-5 TRBV15 17 TRBD2 few CATSAGLAGGNQETQYF TGTGCCACCAGCGCGGGACTAGCGGGGGGAAACCAAGAGACCCAGTACTTC
TRBJ2-7 TRBV7-2 15 TRBD2 few CASSDTSGSRYEQYF TGTGCCAGCAGCGATACTAGCGGGAGTAGGTACGAGCAGTACTTC
TRBJ2-1 TRBV5-6 12 . few CASSLFTSEQFF TGTGCCAGCAGCTTGTTTACCAGTGAGCAGTTCTTC
TRBJ1-4 TRBV29-1 14 . . CSVGGSFGREKLFF TGCAGCGTTGGGGGATCTTTCGGAAGAGAAAAACTGTTTTTT
TRBJ2-3 TRBV5-6 17 . . CASSLGAVGSYTDTQYF TGTGCCAGCAGCTTGGGTGCCGTGGGGTCATACACAGATACGCAGTATTTT
TRBJ2-5 TRBV29-1 13 . many CSLLGAATKTQYF TGCAGCCTCCTCGGGGCCGCAACGAAGACCCAGTACTTC
TRBJ1-5 TRBV21-1 15 . . CASSTWDPNNQPQHF TGTGCCAGCAGTACTTGGGACCCAAACAATCAGCCCCAGCATTTT
TRBJ2-7 TRBV29-1 14 . few CSVDGGAITSEQYF TGCAGCGTTGACGGAGGGGCGATTACGAGCGAGCAGTACTTC
TRBJ2-7 TRBV7-9 14 . . CASSYKDYSYEQYF TGTGCCAGCAGCTACAAGGACTACTCCTACGAGCAGTACTTC
TRBJ2-7 TRBV18 14 TRBD2 few CASSLHSGSYEQYF TGTGCCAGCTCTCTGCATAGCGGGAGCTACGAGCAGTACTTC
TRBJ2-7 TRBV12-3/TRBV12-4 15 . . CASSFRQVGMGEQYF TGTGCCAGCAGTTTTAGACAGGTGGGGATGGGCGAGCAGTACTTC
TRBJ2-3 TRBV20-1 13 TRBD1 few CSATGQGTDTQYF TGCAGTGCTACCGGACAGGGCACAGATACGCAGTATTTT
TRBJ2-7 TRBV13 14 . . CASSRPDWGYEQYF TGTGCCAGCAGCCGACCGGACTGGGGGTACGAGCAGTACTTC
TRBJ2-7 TRBV7-8 20 TRBD2 . CASSLGLAGGLREVPYEQYF TGTGCCAGCAGCTTAGGACTAGCGGGAGGACTTCGCGAGGTCCCCTACGAGCAGTACTTC
TRBJ2-3 TRBV20-1 14 TRBD2 many CSARRRGGTDTQYF TGCAGTGCTCGTCGGCGGGGAGGGACCGATACGCAGTATTTT
TRBJ2-2 TRBV7-9 15 . . CASSLVGRVTGELFF TGTGCCAGCAGCTTAGTCGGCAGGGTCACCGGGGAGCTGTTTTTT